This T cell receptor (beta chain) stems from a study of vaccination and CD4 T cells after COVID-19. Whole-study context: Post-diagnosis, post-COVID samples were collected after a median around 97 days, ranging 35 to 161.

CDR1 is MNHNS, CDR2 SASEGT, per germline. Trimming shortened V by 6 bases and J by 3 bases, and 9 bases separated the two germline ends. The CDR3 covers 13 residues. Researchers used the Oncomine TCR Beta short-read assay to sequence DNA from cultured CD4+ T cells. Cultured CD4+ T cells were the source of extracted genomic DNA. TCRdb fed the PCR reads into MiXCR, producing one record per CDR3 protein. The repertoire holds fewer than 15,000 distinct CDR3 sequences, with over 50% as singletons. Regarding treatment: roughly 10-day PBMC culture with coronavirus spike peptide pools or control peptides (ViraFEST assay). Peptide pool stimulation in ViraFEST expanded antigen-specific T cells, whose TCRs were then sequenced. Only a few counts were recorded for this clonotype. Its antigen is as yet unknown.

The rearrangement links TRBV6-1 to TRBJ1-5; D gene unclear. Sequencing was performed on cultured CD4+ T cells from blood, taken after SARS-CoV-2 vaccination. This receptor was obtained from a human donor with COVID-19. Here the CDR3 DNA reads TGTGCCAGCAGACACACGGCCAATCAGCCCCAGCATTTT. It yields the protein CASRHTANQPQHF.